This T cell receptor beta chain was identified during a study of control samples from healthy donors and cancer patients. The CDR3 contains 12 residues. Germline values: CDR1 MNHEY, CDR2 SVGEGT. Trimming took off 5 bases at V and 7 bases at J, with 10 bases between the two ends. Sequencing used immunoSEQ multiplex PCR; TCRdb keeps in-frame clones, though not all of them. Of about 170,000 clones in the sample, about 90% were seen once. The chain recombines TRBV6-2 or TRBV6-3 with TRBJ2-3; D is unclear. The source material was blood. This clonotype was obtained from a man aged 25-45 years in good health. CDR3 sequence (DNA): TGTGCCAGCAGTCCAGGAGTGTATACGCAGTATTTT. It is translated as CASSPGVYTQYF.